This entry features one T cell receptor (beta chain) sequence. Additional DNA sequences in this sample encode the identical CDR3. Tumor samples were taken before definitive surgery or chemotherapy. Germline V gene lookup returns CDR1 MDHEN and CDR2 SYDVKM. The CDR3 has 15 amino acids. After removal of 3 bases from V and 4 bases from J, the junction contained 7 bases not matched to a gene. The data stem from a study of high-grade serous ovarian cancer treatment subgroups. Method: immunoSEQ multiplex PCR; TCRdb's copy keeps in-frame clones and lacks some. The data hold over 5,000 clones, with 79% observed a single time.

This clonotype was obtained from a human donor with high-grade serous ovarian cancer. Sequences were obtained from tumor tissue. The J gene is TRBJ2-7, the V gene TRBV28; TRBD1 matches at 9 bases. The CDR3 loop is CASSFPQGARYEQYF. In nucleotides, the CDR3 is TGTGCCAGCAGTTTCCCACAGGGGGCGAGGTACGAGCAGTACTTC. Together with reference TRBV28 and TRBJ2-7, the CDR3 gives the full variable domain: DVKVTQSSRYLVKRTGEKVFLECVQDMDHENMFWYRQDPGLGLRLIYFSYDVKMKEKGDIPEGYSVSREKKERFSLILESASTNQTSMYLCASSFPQGARYEQYFGPGTRLTVT.